These 15 T cell receptor beta chains originate from one sample sequenced in a study of blood T cell repertoires in COVID-19 (dated by TCRdb to the early 2020s). The library relied on the immunoSEQ multiplex PCR assay. Not all clones reach the TCRdb copy of this immuneACCESS table, which keeps in-frame sequences only. Checked studies attribute under half of the gap to unresolved V genes and leave the rest unexplained. The sample table lists some 390,000 clones, about 91% of them with a count of one. About 1.6% of the sample comes from the top ten. The sequenced sample consisted of peripheral blood. The receptors come from a woman aged 35 to 49 with COVID-19, enrolled during active disease.

The chain carries TRBV27 and TRBJ1-2; a possible D gene is TRBD1 (5 bases). V dropped 1 base and J dropped 10 bases, with 16 bases sitting between them. This CDR3 is 14 amino acids long. Germline assignment: CDR1 MNHEY and CDR2 SMNVEV (reference sequence). CDR3 sequence (DNA): TGTGCCAGCAGTTTATTGGGGCGTCAGGGTGACTACACCTTC. Residues: CASSLLGRQGDYTF.

This chain joins TRBV4-1 and TRBJ1-6; maybe TRBD1 (6 bases). There are 14 residues in the CDR3. V dropped 0 bases and J dropped 9 bases, with 9 bases sitting between them. Germline V gives CDR1 MGHRA, CDR2 YSYEKL. The CDR3 DNA is TGCGCCAGCAGCCAAGATACAGGGATTTCACCCCTCCACTTT. Its protein is CASSQDTGISPLHF.

The chain couples TRBV29-1 to TRBJ2-7; tentatively, D is TRBD2 (5 bases). This CDR3 spans 12 amino acids. Trimming pared 6 bases from V and 5 bases from J, leaving 14 bases between. From germline, CDR1 is SQVTM and CDR2 ANQGSEA. The CDR3 nucleotides are TGCAGCGTGGGTCTAGCAAGTAACGAGCAGTACTTC. This codes for CSVGLASNEQYF.

J is TRBJ1-1 and V is TRBV7-8; TRBD1 agrees at 10 bases. This CDR3 has 17 amino acids. In germline, CDR1 is SGHVS, CDR2 FQNEAQ. V gave up 3 bases and J gave up 0 bases; unmatched junction bases: 7. The CDR3 protein is CASSLTGGASMNTEAFF. The CDR3 region has the DNA TGTGCCAGCAGCTTGACAGGGGGCGCGAGTATGAACACTGAAGCTTTCTTT. Together with reference TRBV7-8 and TRBJ1-1, the CDR3 gives the full variable domain: GAGVSQSPRYKVAKRGQDVALRCDPISGHVSLFWYQQALGQGPEFLTYFQNEAQLDKSGLPSDRFFAERPEGSVSTLKIQRTQQEDSAVYLCASSLTGGASMNTEAFFGQGTRLTVV.

This rearrangement joins TRBV3-1 (or the pseudogene TRBV3-2) to TRBJ1-2; TRBD1 matches 9 bases. Unmatched junction bases numbered 5, after V lost 4 bases and J lost 2 bases. Germline-derived CDR1 and CDR2 are LGHDT and YNNKEL (reference sequence). The length of the CDR3 is 15 residues. The CDR3 nucleotides are TGTGCCAGCAGCCCCGGGACAGGGCAAAACTATGGCTACACCTTC. It codes for CASSPGTGQNYGYTF.

The V gene is TRBV27, the J gene TRBJ1-4; weak D call: TRBD1 (5 bases). With 8 bases removed from V and 0 bases from J, the gap between germline ends came to 10 bases. From germline, CDR1 is MNHEY and CDR2 SMNVEV (reference sequence). The CDR3 sequence is 14 residues long. As DNA, the CDR3 is TGTGCCAGCGCTGGGGGGTCAACTAATGAAAAACTGTTTTTT. Amino acids: CASAGGSTNEKLFF. Full variable domain (missing parts from reference TRBV27 and TRBJ1-4): EAQVTQNPRYLITVTGKKLTVTCSQNMNHEYMSWYRQDPGLGLRQIYYSMNVEVTDKGDVPEGYKVSRKEKRNFPLILESPSPNQTSLYFCASAGGSTNEKLFFGSGTQLSVL.

This chain connects TRBV18 to TRBJ1-5; possible D gene TRBD1, 5 bases. The CDR3 runs 15 residues. Germline V gene data show CDR1 as KGHSH and CDR2 as LQKENI. Between the trimmed V and J ends, which lost 0 bases and 6 bases, there was a span of 12 bases. The CDR3 bases are TGTGCCAGCTCACCACCAGCCTCCGGGGGTCAGCCCCAGCATTTT. This codes for CASSPPASGGQPQHF.

The chain has TRBV7-8 and TRBJ1-1; 10 positions match TRBD1. CDR1 and CDR2 (germline): SGHVS, FQNEAQ. Trimming took 2 bases from V and 1 from J; bases not matched to a gene: 10. There are 18 residues in the CDR3. Written as DNA, the CDR3 is TGTGCCAGCAGCTTAAGGACAGGGGGTAAATTGAAGAACACTGAAGCTTTCTTT. This translates into CASSLRTGGKLKNTEAFF.

This clone has just one count. The genes are TRBV6-2 or TRBV6-3 and TRBJ2-7, with 9 bases that match TRBD1. V was pared by 4 bases and J by 2 bases, with 15 bases of the junction left unmatched. CDR1 and CDR2 (germline): MNHEY, SVGEGT. The CDR3 runs to 18 residues. CDR3 nucleotide sequence: TGTGCCAGCAGTTCTATAATCGGAGGACAGGGGAGGACCTACGAGCAGTACTTC. Translating gives CASSSIIGGQGRTYEQYF.

About this clone: Within the sample, other DNA sequences also encode this same CDR3. The chain carries TRBV7-2 and TRBJ2-3; TRBD2 agrees at 12 bases. Germline lookup yields CDR1 SGHTA and CDR2 FQGNSA. Losses at the gene ends were 3 bases for V and 5 bases for J; bases not matched to a gene: 3. The CDR3 is 15 residues long. The CDR3 protein is CASSLGLAGGDTQYF. The CDR3 bases are TGTGCCAGCAGCTTGGGACTAGCGGGCGGAGATACGCAGTATTTT. Together with reference TRBV7-2 and TRBJ2-3, the CDR3 gives the full variable domain: GAGVSQSPSNKVTEKGKDVELRCDPISGHTALYWYRQSLGQGLEFLIYFQGNSAPDKSGLPSDRFSAERTGGSVSTLTIQRTQQEDSAVYLCASSLGLAGGDTQYFGPGTRLTVL.

The CDR3 coding sequence is TGTGCCAGCAGCCCAGGGGTAGTCGGGACAGTAGATGGCTACACCTTC. This codes for CASSPGVVGTVDGYTF. V gene TRBV9 combines with J gene TRBJ1-2, with TRBD1 identical over 7 bases. The CDR3 totals 16 residues. Trimming removed 4 bases from V and 6 bases from J; junction bases left unmatched: 15. Germline loops: CDR1 SGDLS, CDR2 YYNGEE.

This sequence joins TRBV5-1 and TRBJ1-3, with D possibly TRBD1 on 6 matching bases. The germline V gene has CDR1 SGHRS and CDR2 YFSETQ. This CDR3 is 15 amino acids long. The V end was cut by 4 bases, the J end by 2 bases, with 13 bases between. The CDR3 DNA sequence: TGCGCCAGCAGCCCCCGGACAGACCCTGGAAACACCATATATTTT. Protein sequence: CASSPRTDPGNTIYF.

On this clone: Germline is not matched at one junction end, which may reflect a read error. V is TRBV7-7 and J is TRBJ2-1; TRBD2 matches 14 bases. CDR3 length: 19 residues. CDR1 and CDR2 (germline): SSHAT, FNYEAQ (reference sequence). CDR3 loop: CASSPNRGLAGASFNEQFF. In DNA form, the CDR3 reads TGTGCTAGCAGCCCAAACAGGGGACTAGCGGGGGCCTCTTTCAATGAGCAGTTCTTC.

This chain links TRBV28 with TRBJ1-1; D gene uncertain. V was trimmed by 4 bases and J by 0 bases, leaving 6 bases between them. The CDR3 is 13 amino acids. CDR1 and CDR2 (germline): MDHEN, SYDVKM. This chain's CDR3 is CASSSYMNTEAFF. The CDR3 region has the DNA TGTGCCAGCAGTTCGTATATGAACACTGAAGCTTTCTTT.

This clone was detected only once. V gene TRBV9 combines with J gene TRBJ2-3, with 7 positions matching TRBD2. V gave up 3 bases and J gave up 0 bases; unmatched junction bases: 7. Germline V gives CDR1 SGDLS, CDR2 YYNGEE. The CDR3 length is 16 residues. The CDR3 sequence: CASSGLEGLSTDTQYF. CDR3 in DNA: TGTGCCAGCAGCGGACTAGAGGGACTAAGCACAGATACGCAGTATTTT.